The following is a T cell receptor (beta chain) sequence with its context. These data come from a study of shared T cell receptors in the human thymus. Assay used: immunoSEQ multiplex PCR; TCRdb lists only in-frame clones, some missing. The sample lists 700,000 or so clones, approximately 85% occurring once. These same records also appear under a second study, on human thymus T cells. That report notes: Corrective surgery for congenital heart defects was being performed on the healthy Finnish infants who served as donors. Resections were taken during corrective heart surgery, and the thymus tissue came from these. Related research found strongly overlapping thymic repertoires in unrelated individuals.

Sequenced sample: thymocytes. This clonotype was obtained from a girl under three years old with a congenital heart defect.

CDR3 region: CASSPRFFDNNYGYTF. The CDR3 nucleotides read TGTGCCAGTAGTCCCCGATTCTTCGACAATAACTATGGCTACACCTTC. V usage is TRBV19 and J usage is TRBJ1-2; D unresolved. CDR3 length equals 16 residues. The germline V gene has CDR1 LNHDA and CDR2 SQIVND (reference sequence). The V end was cut by 5 bases, the J end by 1 base, with 17 bases between.